This T cell receptor (beta chain) was identified in a study of CD8 T cells in ankylosing spondylitis. The table lists this clonotype with a few counts. The CDR3 runs 12 residues. CDR1 and CDR2 from the germline V gene are MNHEY and SMNVEV (reference sequence). Between the trimmed V and J ends, which lost 6 bases and 5 bases, there was a span of 10 bases. TCRdb re-analysed the 5' RACE reads in MiXCR, keeping a single row per CDR3 protein. The sample has about 240,000 distinct CDR3 sequences, about 9.1% seen once. Sequenced material: blood, either unsorted or a sorted T cell fraction (not recorded which). The genes are TRBV27 and TRBJ1-1, with TRBD1 as a possible D gene (6 bases). The TCR was taken from a male donor with ankylosing spondylitis or in good health (not recorded which). The CDR3 region is CASRRGHTEAFF. For the CDR3, the DNA is TGTGCCAGCAGGCGGGGGCATACTGAAGCTTTCTTT.